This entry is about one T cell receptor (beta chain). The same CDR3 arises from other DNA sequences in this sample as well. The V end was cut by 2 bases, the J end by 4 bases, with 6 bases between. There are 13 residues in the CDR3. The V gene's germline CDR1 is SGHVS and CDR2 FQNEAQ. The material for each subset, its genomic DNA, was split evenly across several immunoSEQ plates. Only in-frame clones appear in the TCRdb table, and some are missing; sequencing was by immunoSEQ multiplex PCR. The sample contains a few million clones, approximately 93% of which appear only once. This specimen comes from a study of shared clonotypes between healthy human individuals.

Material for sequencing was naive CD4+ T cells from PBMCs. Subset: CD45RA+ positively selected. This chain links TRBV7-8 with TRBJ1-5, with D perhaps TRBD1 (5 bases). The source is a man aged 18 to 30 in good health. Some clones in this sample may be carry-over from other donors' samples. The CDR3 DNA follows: TGTGCCAGCAGCTTAAGGGGAAATCAGCCCCAGCATTTT. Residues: CASSLRGNQPQHF.